This T cell receptor (beta chain) was recorded in a study of cytomegalovirus exposure and HLA in healthy donors. Study-level results: The classifier was said to identify cytomegalovirus status with high specificity and sensitivity. Most TCRs appeared rarely, but some public TCRs recurred in many donors.

Germline loops: CDR1 SEHNR, CDR2 FQNEAQ (reference sequence). The CDR3 consists of 13 residues. The germline V and J ends were trimmed by 2 bases and 8 bases, with 12 bases remaining between them. With regard to this clone: Its target is not known.

Repertoires were generated with immunoSEQ multiplex PCR, while TCRdb's copy carries only in-frame clones and drops some. The sample holds 250,000 to 400,000 clones, approximately 85% seen once. The V gene is TRBV7-9, the J gene TRBJ1-2; D is undetermined. Sequenced sample: PBMCs. The clonotype originates from a young man in good health and CMV-seronegative. CDR3 sequence (DNA): TGTGCCAGCAGCTTAATGGAGGGTGGGGGCTACACCTTC. It translates to CASSLMEGGGYTF.